The 6 T cell receptor beta chains reported below all come from one sample, sequenced in a study of blood T cells in healthy people across ages. The second PCR ran roughly 6 to 12 cycles with a sample-barcoded 5' primer and J-beta primers. MiXCR was run by TCRdb on the 5' RACE reads, yielding one entry per CDR3 protein. Of hundreds of thousands of distinct CDR3 sequences in the sample, less than 45% are singletons; the top ten hold about 30%. Sequenced input: blood. These receptors all come from an elderly man in good health.

This clonotype has only a few counts. The chain employs TRBV7-9 and TRBJ2-7, with unresolved D. Trimming removed 4 bases from V and 4 bases from J, with 8 bases in between. The length of the CDR3 is 12 residues. Looked up from germline, CDR1 is SEHNR and CDR2 is FQNEAQ (reference sequence). The CDR3 reads CASSSETYEQYF. In nucleotides, the CDR3 is TGTGCCAGCAGCTCCGAGACATACGAGCAGTACTTC.

A few counts support this clonotype. The chain has TRBV29-1 and TRBJ2-1; D uncertain. V lost 4 bases to trimming and J lost 7 bases, with 5 bases between them. This CDR3 spans 10 amino acids. Germline CDR1 reads SQVTM; CDR2 reads ANQGSEA. CDR3 in amino acids: CSVVQNEQFF. CDR3 in DNA: TGCAGCGTTGTCCAGAATGAGCAGTTCTTC.

V gene TRBV5-4 combines with J gene TRBJ2-3; 12 positions match TRBD2. The CDR3 totals 17 residues. Trimming cost V 4 bases and J 6 bases; bases outside gene matches: 12. Germline assignment: CDR1 SGHNT and CDR2 YYREEE (reference sequence). The CDR3 here is CASSPQRLAGVVDTQYF. Written as DNA, the CDR3 is TGTGCCAGCAGCCCCCAGCGACTAGCGGGAGTTGTGGATACGCAGTATTTT.

This clonotype was found a few times. The V call is TRBV24-1, the J call TRBJ2-7, with D unresolved. CDR3 size: 15 residues. Trimming cost V 3 bases and J 3 bases, with 14 bases left between them. Germline CDR1 is KGHDR and CDR2 is SFDVKD. Written as DNA, the CDR3 is TGTGCCACCAGTGATCCCTGGAAAGGCAGCTACGAGCAGTACTTC. Its protein product is CATSDPWKGSYEQYF.

This clonotype was seen a few times. This chain joins TRBV4-2 and TRBJ1-6; D ambiguous. V lost 3 bases to trimming and J lost 12 bases, with 9 bases between them. Germline CDR1 is LGHNA and CDR2 is YNFKEQ. The CDR3 length is 12 residues. The CDR3 nucleotides read TGTGCCAGCAGCCACTCGCCCGGACCCCTCCACTTT. Its protein product is CASSHSPGPLHF.

The V and J genes are TRBV12-3 or TRBV12-4 and TRBJ2-1; either TRBD1 or TRBD2 may supply D (5 bases each). Trimming pared 1 base from V and 3 bases from J, leaving 10 bases between. This CDR3 has 15 amino acids. CDR3 nucleotide sequence: TGTGCCAGCAGTTTAGGGGGGAAGATCTACAATGAGCAGTTCTTC. Its protein product is CASSLGGKIYNEQFF.